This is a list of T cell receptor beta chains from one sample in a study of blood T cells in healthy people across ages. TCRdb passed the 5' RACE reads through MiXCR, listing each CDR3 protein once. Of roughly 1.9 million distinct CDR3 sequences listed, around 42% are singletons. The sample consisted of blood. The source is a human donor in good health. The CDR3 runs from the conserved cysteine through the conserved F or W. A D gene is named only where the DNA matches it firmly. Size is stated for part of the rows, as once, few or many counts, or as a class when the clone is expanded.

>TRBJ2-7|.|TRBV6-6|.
TGTGCCAGCAGTGGCCGGGACACCCTCTACGAGCAGTACTTC
CASSGRDTLYEQYF
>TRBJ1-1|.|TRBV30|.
TGTGCCTGGAGTGTTGACAGTGGGACTGAAGCTTTCTTT
CAWSVDSGTEAFF
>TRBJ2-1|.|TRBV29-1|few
TGCAGCGTTGACCCCCGGGACCCGACGTTCAATGAGCAGTTCTTC
CSVDPRDPTFNEQFF
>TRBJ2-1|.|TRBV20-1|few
TGCAGTGCCGGAGGGTGGGGGAACTCCTACAATGAGCAGTTCTTC
CSAGGWGNSYNEQFF
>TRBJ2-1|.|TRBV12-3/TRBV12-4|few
TGTGCCACACGGACAGAGGGGCATGAGCAGTTCTTC
CATRTEGHEQFF
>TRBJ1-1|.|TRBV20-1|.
TGCAGTGCAGGGTCCGGGGTGAGCACTGAAGCTTTCTTT
CSAGSGVSTEAFF
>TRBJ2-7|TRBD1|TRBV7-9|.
TGTGCCAGCAGCAGCAACCCCCAGGGGGACATGGAGCAGTACTTC
CASSSNPQGDMEQYF
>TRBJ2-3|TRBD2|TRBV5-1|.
TGCGCCAGCAGCTTGGCCTTCGGGGGGGCGGATAATACGCAGTATTTT
CASSLAFGGADNTQYF
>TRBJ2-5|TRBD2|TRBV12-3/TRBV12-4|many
TGTGCCAGCAGTTTGGGACTAGCTCGGGGGACCCAGTACTTC
CASSLGLARGTQYF
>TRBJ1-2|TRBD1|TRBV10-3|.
TGTGCCACCAGTGAAGCCAAGGACAGGGACTATGGCTACACCTTC
CATSEAKDRDYGYTF
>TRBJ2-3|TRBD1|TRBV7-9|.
TGTGCCAGCAGCCAGGGGACAGGGGATGGGAGTTGGACAGATACGCAGTATTTT
CASSQGTGDGSWTDTQYF
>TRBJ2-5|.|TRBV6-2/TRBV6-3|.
TGTGCCAGCAGTTACGGTTTGGGGTCGGGAGAGACCCAGTACTTC
CASSYGLGSGETQYF
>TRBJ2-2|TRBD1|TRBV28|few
TGTGCCAGCAGTTTCCATGATGACAGGGCCAACACCGGGGAGCTGTTTTTT
CASSFHDDRANTGELFF
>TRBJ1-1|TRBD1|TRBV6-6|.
TGTGCCAGCAGTCCCCTACAGGGGTTCTCCACTGAAGCTTTCTTT
CASSPLQGFSTEAFF
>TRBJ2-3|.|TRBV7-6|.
TGTGCCAGCAGCCCCTGGGCGAGTGGCACAGATACGCAGTATTTT
CASSPWASGTDTQYF
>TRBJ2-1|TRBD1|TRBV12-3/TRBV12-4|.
TGCGCCAGCAGCCTCTTCATCGACAGGGCAGGAAATGAGCAGTTCTTC
CASSLFIDRAGNEQFF
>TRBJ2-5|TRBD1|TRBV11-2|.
TGTGCCAGCAGCAAGGGACAGGGGTTGGAGACCCAGTACTTC
CASSKGQGLETQYF
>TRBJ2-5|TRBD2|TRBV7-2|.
TGTGCCAGCAGCTCCTCGGGACTAGCGGGGGGCCATAAGACCCAGTACTTC
CASSSSGLAGGHKTQYF
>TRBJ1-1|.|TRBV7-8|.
TGTGCCGGCGGCGATACCAGATTGAACACTGAAGCTTTCTTT
CAGGDTRLNTEAFF
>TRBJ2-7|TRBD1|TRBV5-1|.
TGCGCCAGCAGCCCGAGGGGTCATGGCATGGGACAGAGTTTCGGCGAGCAGTACTTC
CASSPRGHGMGQSFGEQYF
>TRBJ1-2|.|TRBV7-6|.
TGTGCCAGCAGCAATCGCACCGGGGTATCACGGCATGGCTACACCTTC
CASSNRTGVSRHGYTF
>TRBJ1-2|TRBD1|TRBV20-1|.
TGCAGTGCTTTACGACCGGGACAGGGGACTAACTATGGCTACACCTTC
CSALRPGQGTNYGYTF
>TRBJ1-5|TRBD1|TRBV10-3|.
TGTGCCATCAGCCGACAGGGGGACGACCAGCCCCAGCATTTT
CAISRQGDDQPQHF
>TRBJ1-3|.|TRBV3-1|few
TGTGCCAGCAGCGGGTTCCCGAGCACCATATATTTT
CASSGFPSTIYF
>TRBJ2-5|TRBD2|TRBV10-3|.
TGTGCCATCAGTGAACTAGCGGGGGGGCCTAGAGAGACCCAGTACTTC
CAISELAGGPRETQYF
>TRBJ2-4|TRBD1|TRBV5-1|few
TGCGCCAGCAGCTTGGCCTCGACAGGGATTGAGCAGTACTTC
CASSLASTGIEQYF
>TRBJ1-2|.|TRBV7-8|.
TGTGCCAGCACTGATATGGTGGATTTTAAGGACTATGGCTACACCTTC
CASTDMVDFKDYGYTF
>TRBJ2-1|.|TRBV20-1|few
TGCAGTGCTAGGACTAGTTCGCAGCAGTTCTTC
CSARTSSQQFF
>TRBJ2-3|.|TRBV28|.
TGTGCCAGCAGTTTAGCAGGGTGGACAGATACGCAGTATTTT
CASSLAGWTDTQYF
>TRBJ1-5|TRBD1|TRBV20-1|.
TGCAGTGCTAGTGGGGGGACAGGGGAACATCAGCCCCAGCATTTT
CSASGGTGEHQPQHF
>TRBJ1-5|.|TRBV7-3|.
TGTGCCAGCAGCTTAACAAGGGAGCAGCCCCAGCATTTT
CASSLTREQPQHF
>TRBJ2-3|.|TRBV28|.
TGTGCCTCGATCCGGGCGCGGAACACAGATACGCAGTATTTT
CASIRARNTDTQYF
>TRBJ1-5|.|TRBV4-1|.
TGCGCCAGCAGCCATACTGGGTTTGGCTCGGGGGGGCAGCCCCAGCATTTT
CASSHTGFGSGGQPQHF
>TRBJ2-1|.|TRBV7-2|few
TGTGCCAGCAGCCAATACTCCGGGGGTAATGAGCAGTTCTTC
CASSQYSGGNEQFF
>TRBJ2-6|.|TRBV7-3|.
TGTGCCAGCAGCTTTGACTCCGTGGTAGGGGCCAACGTCCTGACTTTC
CASSFDSVVGANVLTF
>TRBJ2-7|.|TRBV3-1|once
TGTGCCAGCAGCCAAGACAACAGATACTACGAGCAGTACTTC
CASSQDNRYYEQYF
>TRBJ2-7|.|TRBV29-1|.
TGCAGCGTTGAGCTCCGGGACGAAAACTACGAGCAGTACTTC
CSVELRDENYEQYF
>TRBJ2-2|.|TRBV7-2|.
TGTGCCAGCACCAGGAGCCGCGGCGGCGGGGAGCTGTTTTTT
CASTRSRGGGELFF
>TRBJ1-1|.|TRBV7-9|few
TGTGCCAGCAGCCACGTCGTACAGGGCACTGAAGCTTTCTTT
CASSHVVQGTEAFF
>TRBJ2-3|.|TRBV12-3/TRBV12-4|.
TGTGCCAGCAGTAGGACCAACGGTGGGACAGATACGCAGTATTTT
CASSRTNGGTDTQYF
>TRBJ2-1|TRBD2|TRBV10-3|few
TGTGCCACTAAAGACCTGCGGGCGACGCGGGGGGTGGATCCTGAGCAGTTCTTC
CATKDLRATRGVDPEQFF
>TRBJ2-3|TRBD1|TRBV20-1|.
TGCAGTGCTTCCGGACAGGTTTGGGACCGCACAGATACGCAGTATTTT
CSASGQVWDRTDTQYF
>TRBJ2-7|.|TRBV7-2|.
TGTGCCAGCAGCTTAGGGCCTAGCCAGTCCGCCTACGAGCAGTACTTC
CASSLGPSQSAYEQYF
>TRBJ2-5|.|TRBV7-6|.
TGTGCCAGCAGCTTACCAGCCTCGGTCGGAGAGACCCAGTACTTC
CASSLPASVGETQYF
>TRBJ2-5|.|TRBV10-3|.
TGTGCCATCAGTGAGTCGATTGGAGGGGGCGGCCAAGAGACCCAGTACTTC
CAISESIGGGGQETQYF
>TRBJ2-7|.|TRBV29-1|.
TGCAGCGTTGGGGGGTCGACAGGCTACGAGCAGTACTTC
CSVGGSTGYEQYF
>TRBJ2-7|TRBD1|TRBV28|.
TGTGCCAGCAGTAGTGGGACAGAAGAATACGAGCAGTACTTC
CASSSGTEEYEQYF
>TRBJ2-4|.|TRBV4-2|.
TGTGCCAGCAGCCCATCTCTTAGGGCGGGCGCCAAAAACATTCAGTACTTC
CASSPSLRAGAKNIQYF
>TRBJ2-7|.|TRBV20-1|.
TGCAGTGCTACCTCCCAGACGAACACCTACGAGCAGTACTTC
CSATSQTNTYEQYF
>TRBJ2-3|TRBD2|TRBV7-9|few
TGTGCCAGCAGCTTAGCGGGTAGCGGGATTGCGGATACGCAGTATTTT
CASSLAGSGIADTQYF
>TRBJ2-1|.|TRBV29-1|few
TGCAGCGCTGAAGGCACAGCGGCCCTGAACAATGAGCAGTTCTTC
CSAEGTAALNNEQFF
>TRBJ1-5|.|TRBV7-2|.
TGTGCCAGCAGCTTCGACGGACTTAGCAATCAGCCCCAGCATTTT
CASSFDGLSNQPQHF
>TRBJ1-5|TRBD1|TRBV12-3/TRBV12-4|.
TGTGCCAGCAGTTGTAGGGGGCTGAGCAATCAGCCCCAGCATTTT
CASSCRGLSNQPQHF
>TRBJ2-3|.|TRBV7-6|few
TGTGCCAGCAGCTCCAACGAATACCTCCCAGATACGCAGTATTTT
CASSSNEYLPDTQYF
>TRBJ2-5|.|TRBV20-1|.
TGCAGTGCTAGAAGGACAGCTAGATGGGGAGAGACCCAGTACTTC
CSARRTARWGETQYF
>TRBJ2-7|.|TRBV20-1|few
TGCAGTGCCCCTCATCTGGCCAGCTCCTACGAGCAGTACTTC
CSAPHLASSYEQYF